Reported below is one TCR beta chain. Antigen specificity is unknown. This sample is drawn from a study of shared clonotypes between healthy human individuals. The overall study: Three plates were used per donor for CD4 naive, three for CD4 memory, two for CD8 naive and one for CD8 memory.

Per germline, CDR1 ENHRY and CDR2 SYGVKD. This CDR3 region has 13 residues. V shed 8 bases and J shed 3 bases, with 13 bases lying between them. Broader study findings: Among non-shared clonotypes, generation probabilities were lower than among those shared by all four donors.

Clones were read by immunoSEQ multiplex PCR, and TCRdb kept only the in-frame ones, dropping some. There are 330,000 or so clones in the sample; about 73% occur only once, and 8.5% to 12% lies in the top ten. The chain employs TRBV10-3 and TRBJ2-5; D may be TRBD1 (6 bases). Sequencing was carried out using memory CD4+ T cells sorted from blood. Subset: CD45RA-negative fraction. The TCR sequence derives from a man aged 25-45 years in good health. CDR3 loop: CAIGTGNEETQYF. The CDR3 DNA follows: TGTGCCATCGGTACAGGGAACGAAGAGACCCAGTACTTC.